The 29 T cell receptor beta chains listed next were all sequenced from one sample in a study of T cell responses to AZD1222 COVID-19 vaccine. Sequencing used immunoSEQ multiplex PCR; TCRdb keeps in-frame clones, though not all of them. The sample contains 150,000 to 200,000 clones, 85% to 90% of which appear only once. Sample: peripheral blood, taken on day 0 of AZD1222 vaccination. The receptors shown here come from an adult in good health.

The V and J genes are TRBV25-1 and TRBJ1-5; D is unclear. From germline, CDR1 is MGHDK and CDR2 SYGVNS. V dropped 2 bases and J dropped 0 bases, with 8 bases sitting between them. The CDR3 runs 15 residues. CDR3 protein: CASSENTYSNQPQHF. CDR3 coding DNA: TGTGCCAGCAGTGAAAACACCTATAGCAATCAGCCCCAGCATTTT.

The chain uses TRBV18 and TRBJ1-1, with 8 bases fitting TRBD1. V lost 4 bases and J lost 4; bases outside the gene matches: 5. Per the germline V gene, CDR1 is KGHSH and CDR2 is LQKENI. The CDR3 is 14 residues long. CDR3 nucleotide sequence: TGTGCCAGCTCACAAACAGGGGGTACCACTGAAGCTTTCTTT. This translates into CASSQTGGTTEAFF.

This chain joins TRBV3-1 (or the pseudogene TRBV3-2) and TRBJ1-1; D might be TRBD1 (6 bases). The CDR3 spans 14 residues. The V gene lost 7 bases and the J gene lost 0 bases, with 12 bases spanning the gap. Germline CDR1 and CDR2: LGHDT and YNNKEL (reference sequence). CDR3 sequence reads: CASTPRGVNTEAFF. The DNA of the CDR3 is TGTGCCAGCACCCCGAGGGGGGTGAACACTGAAGCTTTCTTT.

CDR3: CASSLDQRSTQYF. The CDR3 region has the DNA TGTGCCAGCAGCTTGGATCAGCGGTCTACGCAGTATTTT. The genes are TRBV11-3 and TRBJ2-3; D might be TRBD2 (5 bases). The germline V gene encodes CDR1 SGHNT and CDR2 YENEEA. V was pared by 3 bases and J by 8 bases, with 12 bases between. The CDR3 totals 13 residues.

The chain is built from TRBV5-1 and TRBJ2-1; 12 positions agree with TRBD2. The V gene's germline CDR1 is SGHRS and CDR2 YFSETQ. V was clipped by 4 bases and J by 10 bases; unmatched bases: 6. The CDR3 spans 14 residues. The CDR3 sequence: CASSPGLAGREQFF. The CDR3 DNA is TGCGCCAGCAGCCCAGGACTAGCGGGACGGGAGCAGTTCTTC. The entire variable domain, with the rest obtained from reference TRBV5-1 and TRBJ2-1, is as follows: KAGVTQTPRYLIKTRGQQVTLSCSPISGHRSVSWYQQTPGQGLQFLFEYFSETQRNKGNFPGRFSGRQFSNSRSEMNVSTLELGDSALYLCASSPGLAGREQFFGPGTRLTVL.

The chain is built from TRBV28 and TRBJ1-2; D is uncertain. This CDR3 is built from 13 residues. V was pared by 7 bases and J by 3 bases, with 12 bases between. Per germline, CDR1 MDHEN and CDR2 SYDVKM. The DNA for the CDR3 is TGTGCCAGCAATCAACAGCCGGACTATGGCTACACCTTC. Translated, it gives CASNQQPDYGYTF.

The chain employs TRBV5-4 and TRBJ2-2; 14 nucleotides align to TRBD2. The trim removed 4 bases at V and 6 bases at J, leaving 2 bases unmatched. Per germline, CDR1 SGHNT and CDR2 YYREEE (reference sequence). The CDR3 runs 15 residues. The CDR3 here is CASSKGLAGAGELFF. DNA of the CDR3: TGTGCCAGCAGCAAGGGACTAGCGGGAGCCGGGGAGCTGTTTTTT. Drawing the rest from reference TRBV5-4 and TRBJ2-2, the complete variable domain is ETGVTQSPTHLIKTRGQQVTLRCSSQSGHNTVSWYQQALGQGPQFIFQYYREEENGRGNFPPRFSGLQFPNYSSELNVNALELDDSALYLCASSKGLAGAGELFFGEGSRLTVL.

The rearrangement uses TRBV28 and TRBJ1-1; 9 bases agree with TRBD1. V was clipped by 10 bases and J by 11 bases; unmatched bases: 11. CDR1 MDHEN and CDR2 SYDVKM come from the germline V gene. There are 12 residues in the CDR3. The CDR3 DNA sequence: TGTGCCACCTCTACAGGGGGCGCAGGTGCTTTCTTT. Translation: CATSTGGAGAFF. The whole variable domain, filled in from reference TRBV28 and TRBJ1-1, reads DVKVTQSSRYLVKRTGEKVFLECVQDMDHENMFWYRQDPGLGLRLIYFSYDVKMKEKGDIPEGYSVSREKKERFSLILESASTNQTSMYLCATSTGGAGAFFGQGTRLTVV.

This sequence joins TRBV27 and TRBJ1-2; D ambiguous. This CDR3 has 14 residues. CDR1 and CDR2 (germline): MNHEY, SMNVEV (reference sequence). Trimming stripped 0 bases from V and 5 bases from J, with 10 bases between. As DNA, the CDR3 is TGTGCCAGCAGTTTATCGGCTGAGTTATATGGCTACACCTTC. Protein sequence: CASSLSAELYGYTF.

This clone has only one observation. The gene calls are TRBV9 and TRBJ2-2; 9 bases match TRBD1. Germline trimming cut 3 bases from V and 4 bases from J; bases unmatched to any gene: 4. CDR1 is SGDLS, CDR2 YYNGEE, per germline. The CDR3 sequence is 15 residues long. CDR3 loop: CASSAGDRATGELFF. The CDR3 coding sequence is TGTGCCAGCAGCGCGGGGGACAGGGCCACCGGGGAGCTGTTTTTT.

V usage is TRBV2 and J usage is TRBJ1-1; 11 nucleotides align to TRBD1. CDR3 size: 15 residues. The V and J ends lost 7 bases and 4 bases, in that order; junction bases with no gene match: 8. Looked up from germline, CDR1 is SNHLY and CDR2 is FYNNEI. This CDR3 is CASTAGQGASTEAFF. The CDR3 coding sequence is TGTGCCAGCACCGCCGGACAGGGGGCATCCACTGAAGCTTTCTTT.

The gene calls are TRBV25-1 and TRBJ1-6; no clear D. Per the germline V gene, CDR1 is MGHDK and CDR2 is SYGVNS. The V and J ends lost 4 bases and 8 bases respectively, with 9 bases between them. The CDR3 consists of 13 residues. The CDR3 DNA follows: TGTGCCAGCAGTGTTGCAGATTATTCACCCCTCCACTTT. This translates into CASSVADYSPLHF.

In this sample, this clone turned up once. The chain is built from TRBV19 and TRBJ1-1; D is possibly TRBD1 (6 bases). Trimming stripped 2 bases from V and 2 bases from J, with 12 bases between. Germline V gene sequence: CDR1 LNHDA, CDR2 SQIVND (reference sequence). This CDR3 region has 15 residues. CDR3 bases: TGTGCCAGTAGTATAACGGGGGCGGGCAACACTGAAGCTTTCTTT. Its protein is CASSITGAGNTEAFF.

The rearrangement uses TRBV7-2 and TRBJ2-1, with 7 bases lining up with TRBD2. The germline CDR1 and CDR2 sequences are SGHTA and FQGNSA. The CDR3 is made up of 14 amino acids. Germline trimming cut 7 bases from V and 4 bases from J; bases unmatched to any gene: 7. This CDR3 is CASNSGTTYNEQFF. The CDR3 bases are TGTGCCAGCAACTCCGGGACTACATACAATGAGCAGTTCTTC.

The chain uses TRBV5-6 and TRBJ1-1; D unclear. Germline values: CDR1 SGHDT, CDR2 YYEEEE. Trimming took off 4 bases at V and 6 bases at J, with 16 bases between the two ends. This CDR3 has 14 amino acids. CDR3 bases: TGTGCCAGCAGCCCCGGGAGGACTAGAGCTGAAGCTTTCTTT. Translating it yields CASSPGRTRAEAFF.

The chain uses TRBV14 and TRBJ2-3; possible D gene TRBD2, 6 bases. With 6 bases removed from V and 4 bases from J, the gap between germline ends came to 11 bases. CDR1 is SGHDN, CDR2 FVKESK, per germline. The CDR3 has 13 amino acids. The CDR3 bases are TGTGCCAGCAGTCAACCGGGGGCAGATACGCAGTATTTT. Its protein product is CASSQPGADTQYF.

This clone was detected only once. The gene calls are TRBV6-4 and TRBJ2-2; D remains ambiguous. CDR1 and CDR2 (germline): MRHNA, SNTAGT. The CDR3 contains 14 residues. Trimming cost V 6 bases and J 2 bases, with 10 bases left between them. The CDR3 DNA sequence: TGTGCCAGCAGCCCACAATACAACACCGGGGAGCTGTTTTTT. It encodes CASSPQYNTGELFF.

This clone was observed a few times. V and J are TRBV5-4 and TRBJ1-2; a possible D gene is TRBD1 (5 bases). V lost 7 bases and J lost 1, with 14 bases in between. This CDR3 has 14 amino acids. From germline, CDR1 is SGHNT and CDR2 YYREEE (reference sequence). The CDR3 loop reads CASQLKGNNYGYTF. The CDR3 DNA reads as TGTGCCAGCCAGCTGAAGGGGAATAACTATGGCTACACCTTC.

The chain has TRBV7-3 and TRBJ2-1, with 10 nucleotides matching TRBD2. The CDR3 extends over 16 amino acids. From germline, CDR1 is SGHTA and CDR2 FQGTGA. With 1 base clipped from V and 7 bases from J, the junction kept 7 bases outside the gene matches. CDR3 amino acids: CASSLMSSGRPNEQFF. In DNA, the CDR3 is TGTGCCAGCAGCTTAATGTCTAGCGGGAGACCAAATGAGCAGTTCTTC.

This clone was seen once. V and J are TRBV30 and TRBJ1-1; D possibly corresponds to TRBD1 (5 bases). With 4 bases removed from V and 0 bases from J, the gap between germline ends came to 15 bases. The germline CDR1 and CDR2 sequences are GTSNPN and SVGIG (reference sequence). This CDR3 comprises 15 residues. The CDR3 here is CAWMGGTGMNTEAFF. CDR3 DNA sequence: TGTGCCTGGATGGGAGGGACCGGGATGAACACTGAAGCTTTCTTT.

The rearrangement joins TRBV5-1 to TRBJ1-2; D gene uncertain. Trimming took 0 bases from V and 3 from J, leaving 12 bases between them. The CDR3 extends over 15 amino acids. From germline, CDR1 is SGHRS and CDR2 YFSETQ. The CDR3 region is CASSLDSADHYGYTF. CDR3 DNA sequence: TGCGCCAGCAGCTTGGATTCGGCAGACCACTATGGCTACACCTTC.

The rearrangement links TRBV28 to TRBJ1-3; a possible D gene is TRBD1 (6 bases). The germline CDR1 and CDR2 sequences are MDHEN and SYDVKM. V was shortened by 7 bases and J by 7 bases, with 14 bases between the two germline ends. The length of the CDR3 is 13 residues. The CDR3 is CASILGRGNTIYF. In nucleotides, the CDR3 is TGTGCCAGCATCTTAGGCAGGGGCAACACCATATATTTT.

The chain recombines TRBV6-2 or TRBV6-3 with TRBJ2-3; either TRBD1 or TRBD2 may supply D (6 bases each). The CDR3 loop spans 14 amino acids. Trimming removed 5 bases from V and 1 base from J, with 10 bases in between. Germline CDR1 MNHEY, CDR2 SVGEGT. The chain's CDR3 is CASSTGTGTDTQYF. CDR3 sequence (DNA): TGTGCCAGCAGTACAGGGACTGGCACAGATACGCAGTATTTT.

The chain joins TRBV19 to TRBJ1-5; 8 nucleotides match TRBD1. V was pared by 3 bases and J by 5 bases, with 6 bases of the junction left unmatched. From germline, CDR1 is LNHDA and CDR2 SQIVND (reference sequence). This CDR3 is 15 amino acids long. The CDR3, as DNA: TGTGCCAGTAGTATCCTGCAGGGGGCTCATCAGCCCCAGCATTTT. Protein product: CASSILQGAHQPQHF.

J is TRBJ1-2 and V is TRBV29-1; D may be TRBD1 (6 bases). The V gene's germline CDR1 is SQVTM and CDR2 ANQGSEA. V was clipped by 5 bases and J by 4 bases, with 14 bases between them. The CDR3 has 13 amino acids. The DNA for the CDR3 is TGCAGCGTTTCACAGGGCCTGGGCTATGGCTACACCTTC. The encoded protein is CSVSQGLGYGYTF.

The chain carries TRBV15 and TRBJ2-7; TRBD1 agrees at 7 bases. CDR3 size: 16 residues. Germline trimming cut 0 bases from V and 1 base from J; bases unmatched to any gene: 6. Per the germline V gene, CDR1 is LNHNV and CDR2 is YYDKDF (reference sequence). Written as DNA, the CDR3 is TGTGCCACCAGCAGAGACAGGGGGTTTATATCCTACGAGCAGTACTTC. Encoded protein: CATSRDRGFISYEQYF.

The gene calls are TRBV5-4 and TRBJ2-7; TRBD1 matches at 7 bases. Trimming at V came to 2 bases and at J to 0 bases, leaving 5 bases not matched to a gene. CDR3 length: 15 amino acids. From germline, CDR1 is SGHNT and CDR2 YYREEE (reference sequence). The CDR3 is CASSFNRGFSYEQYF. The CDR3 coding sequence is TGTGCCAGCAGCTTTAACAGGGGCTTCTCCTACGAGCAGTACTTC.

The genes are TRBV28 and TRBJ1-1, with D possibly TRBD1 on 5 matching bases. This CDR3 region has 14 residues. Germline V gene sequence: CDR1 MDHEN, CDR2 SYDVKM. V shed 4 bases and J shed 4 bases, with 13 bases lying between them. The CDR3 DNA is TGTGCCAGCAGTTACAGGACACCGGGCACTGAAGCTTTCTTT. Translated, it gives CASSYRTPGTEAFF.

The V gene is TRBV5-1, the J gene TRBJ1-1; D is undetermined. V lost 0 bases, J lost 0 bases, and 6 bases lay in between. Germline CDR1 and CDR2: SGHRS and YFSETQ. This CDR3 is built from 14 residues. The CDR3 spells CASSLEGMNTEAFF. In DNA, the CDR3 is TGCGCCAGCAGCTTGGAGGGCATGAACACTGAAGCTTTCTTT.